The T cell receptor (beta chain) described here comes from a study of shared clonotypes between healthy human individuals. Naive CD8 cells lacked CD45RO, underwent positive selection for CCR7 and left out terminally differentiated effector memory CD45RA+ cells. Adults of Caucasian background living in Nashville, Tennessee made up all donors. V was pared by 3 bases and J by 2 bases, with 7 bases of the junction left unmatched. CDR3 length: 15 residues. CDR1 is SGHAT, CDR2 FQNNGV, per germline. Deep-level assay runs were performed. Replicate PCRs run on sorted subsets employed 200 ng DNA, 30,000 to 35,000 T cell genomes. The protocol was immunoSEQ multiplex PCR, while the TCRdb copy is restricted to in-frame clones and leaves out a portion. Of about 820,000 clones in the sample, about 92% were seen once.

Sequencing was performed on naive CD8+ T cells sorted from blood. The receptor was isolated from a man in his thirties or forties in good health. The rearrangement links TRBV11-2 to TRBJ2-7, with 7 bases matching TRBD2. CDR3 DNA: TGTGCCAGCAGCTTCTTCTCGGGAGGAGCCTACGAGCAGTACTTC. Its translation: CASSFFSGGAYEQYF.